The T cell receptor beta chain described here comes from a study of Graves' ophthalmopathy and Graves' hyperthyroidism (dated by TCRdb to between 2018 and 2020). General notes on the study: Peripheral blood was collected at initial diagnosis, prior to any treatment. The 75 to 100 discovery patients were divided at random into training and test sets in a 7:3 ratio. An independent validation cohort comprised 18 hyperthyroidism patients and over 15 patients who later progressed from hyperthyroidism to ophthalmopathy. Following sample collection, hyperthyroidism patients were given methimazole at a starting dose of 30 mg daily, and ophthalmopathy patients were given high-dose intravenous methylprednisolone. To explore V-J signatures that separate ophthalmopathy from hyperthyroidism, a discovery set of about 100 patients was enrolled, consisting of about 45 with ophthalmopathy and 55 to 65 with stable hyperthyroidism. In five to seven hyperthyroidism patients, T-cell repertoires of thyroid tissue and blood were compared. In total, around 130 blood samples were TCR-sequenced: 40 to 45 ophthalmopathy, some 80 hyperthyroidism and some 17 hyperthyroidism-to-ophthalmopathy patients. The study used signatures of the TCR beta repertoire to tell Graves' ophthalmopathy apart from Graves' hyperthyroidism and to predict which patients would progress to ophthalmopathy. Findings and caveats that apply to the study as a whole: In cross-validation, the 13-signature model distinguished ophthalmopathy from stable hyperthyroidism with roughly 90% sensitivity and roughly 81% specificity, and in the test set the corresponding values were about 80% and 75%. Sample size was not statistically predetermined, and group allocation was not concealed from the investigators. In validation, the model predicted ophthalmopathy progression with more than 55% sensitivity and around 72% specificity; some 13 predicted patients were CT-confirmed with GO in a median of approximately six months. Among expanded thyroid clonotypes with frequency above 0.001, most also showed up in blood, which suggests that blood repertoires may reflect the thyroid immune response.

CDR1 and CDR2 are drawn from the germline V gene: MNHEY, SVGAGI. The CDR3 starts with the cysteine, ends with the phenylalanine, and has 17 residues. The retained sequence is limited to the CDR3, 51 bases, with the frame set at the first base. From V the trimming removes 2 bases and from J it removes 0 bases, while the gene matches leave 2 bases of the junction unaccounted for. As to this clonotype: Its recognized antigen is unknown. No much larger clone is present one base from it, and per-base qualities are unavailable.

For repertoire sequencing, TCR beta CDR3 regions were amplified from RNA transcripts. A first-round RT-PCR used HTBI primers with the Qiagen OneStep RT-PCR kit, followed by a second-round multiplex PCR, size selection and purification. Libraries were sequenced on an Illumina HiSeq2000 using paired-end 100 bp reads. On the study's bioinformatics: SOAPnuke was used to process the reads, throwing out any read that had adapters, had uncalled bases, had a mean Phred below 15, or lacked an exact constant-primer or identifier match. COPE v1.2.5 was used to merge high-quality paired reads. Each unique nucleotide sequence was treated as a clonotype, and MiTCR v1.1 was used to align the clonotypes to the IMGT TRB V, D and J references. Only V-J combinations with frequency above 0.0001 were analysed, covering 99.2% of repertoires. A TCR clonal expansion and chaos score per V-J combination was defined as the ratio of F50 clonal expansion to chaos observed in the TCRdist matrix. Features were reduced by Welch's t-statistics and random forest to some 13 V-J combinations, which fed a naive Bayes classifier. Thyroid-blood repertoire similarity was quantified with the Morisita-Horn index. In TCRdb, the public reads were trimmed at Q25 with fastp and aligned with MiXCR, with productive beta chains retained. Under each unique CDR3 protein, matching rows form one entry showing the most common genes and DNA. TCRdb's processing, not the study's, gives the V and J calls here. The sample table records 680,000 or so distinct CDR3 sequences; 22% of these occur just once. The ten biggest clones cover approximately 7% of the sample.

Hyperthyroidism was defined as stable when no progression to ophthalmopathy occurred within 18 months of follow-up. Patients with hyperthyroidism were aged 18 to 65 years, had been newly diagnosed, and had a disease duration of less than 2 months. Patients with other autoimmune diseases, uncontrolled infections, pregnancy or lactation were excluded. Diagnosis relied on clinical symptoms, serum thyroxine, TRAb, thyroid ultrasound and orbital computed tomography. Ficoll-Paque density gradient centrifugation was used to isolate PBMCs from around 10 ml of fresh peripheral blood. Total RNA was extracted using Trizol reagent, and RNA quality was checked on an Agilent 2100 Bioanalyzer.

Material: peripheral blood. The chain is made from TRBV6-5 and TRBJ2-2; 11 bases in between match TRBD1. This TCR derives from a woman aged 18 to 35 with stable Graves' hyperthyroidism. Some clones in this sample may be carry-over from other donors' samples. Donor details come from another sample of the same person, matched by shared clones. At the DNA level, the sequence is TGTGCCAGCAGTTACGTGGGACAGGGGGCGAACACCGGGGAGCTGTTTTTT. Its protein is CASSYVGQGANTGELFF.